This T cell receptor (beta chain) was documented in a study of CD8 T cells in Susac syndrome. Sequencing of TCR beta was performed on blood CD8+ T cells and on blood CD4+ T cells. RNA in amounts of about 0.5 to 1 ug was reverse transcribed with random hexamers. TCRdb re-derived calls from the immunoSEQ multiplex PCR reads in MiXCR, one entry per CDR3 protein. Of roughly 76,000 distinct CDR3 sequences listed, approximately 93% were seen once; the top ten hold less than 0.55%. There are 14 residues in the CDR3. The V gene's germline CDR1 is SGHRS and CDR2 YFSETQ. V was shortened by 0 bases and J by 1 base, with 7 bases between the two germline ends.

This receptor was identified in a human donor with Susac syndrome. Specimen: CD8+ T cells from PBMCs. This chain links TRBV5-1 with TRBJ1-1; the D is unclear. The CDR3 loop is CASSLEGRNTEAFF. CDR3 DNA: TGCGCCAGCAGCTTGGAGGGCAGGAACACTGAAGCTTTCTTT.